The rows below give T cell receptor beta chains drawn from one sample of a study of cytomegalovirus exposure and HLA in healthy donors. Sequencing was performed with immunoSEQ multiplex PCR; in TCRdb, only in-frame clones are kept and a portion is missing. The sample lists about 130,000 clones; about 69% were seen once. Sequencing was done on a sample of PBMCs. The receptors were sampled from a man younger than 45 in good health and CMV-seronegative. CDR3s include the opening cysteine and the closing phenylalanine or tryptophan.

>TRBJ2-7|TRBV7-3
CASSLSSGGFYEQYF
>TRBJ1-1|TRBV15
CATVRGQGAEAFF
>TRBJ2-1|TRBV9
CASSHRIAGSSYNEQFF
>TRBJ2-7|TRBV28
CATTPVGAGVSIAGEQYF
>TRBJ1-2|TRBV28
CASRRQTSYGYTF
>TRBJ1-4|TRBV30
CAWSDGTGGWEKLFF
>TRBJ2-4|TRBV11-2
CASSFSGTSVGIQYF
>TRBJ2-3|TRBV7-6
CASSPSPGQLTDTQYF
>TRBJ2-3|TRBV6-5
CASSRQGDTQYF
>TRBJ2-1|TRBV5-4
CASSPGQLLYNEQFF
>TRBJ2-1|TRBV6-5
CASSYSIESSYNEQFF
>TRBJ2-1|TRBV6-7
CASSPKQGQQYNEQFF
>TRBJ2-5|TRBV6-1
CASSEARGGGLNMYGETQYF
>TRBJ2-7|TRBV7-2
CASSFGLAGADEQYF
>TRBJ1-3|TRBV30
CAWSAGDRSSGNTIYF
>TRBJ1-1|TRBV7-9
CASSLVGGTSTEAFF
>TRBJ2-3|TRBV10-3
CAISEREGKSTDTQYF
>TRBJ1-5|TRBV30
CAWSGGGAGYSNQPQHF
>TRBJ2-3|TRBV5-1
CASSLEGPSGYLSTDTQYF
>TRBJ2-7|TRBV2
CASGTQAVSYEQYF